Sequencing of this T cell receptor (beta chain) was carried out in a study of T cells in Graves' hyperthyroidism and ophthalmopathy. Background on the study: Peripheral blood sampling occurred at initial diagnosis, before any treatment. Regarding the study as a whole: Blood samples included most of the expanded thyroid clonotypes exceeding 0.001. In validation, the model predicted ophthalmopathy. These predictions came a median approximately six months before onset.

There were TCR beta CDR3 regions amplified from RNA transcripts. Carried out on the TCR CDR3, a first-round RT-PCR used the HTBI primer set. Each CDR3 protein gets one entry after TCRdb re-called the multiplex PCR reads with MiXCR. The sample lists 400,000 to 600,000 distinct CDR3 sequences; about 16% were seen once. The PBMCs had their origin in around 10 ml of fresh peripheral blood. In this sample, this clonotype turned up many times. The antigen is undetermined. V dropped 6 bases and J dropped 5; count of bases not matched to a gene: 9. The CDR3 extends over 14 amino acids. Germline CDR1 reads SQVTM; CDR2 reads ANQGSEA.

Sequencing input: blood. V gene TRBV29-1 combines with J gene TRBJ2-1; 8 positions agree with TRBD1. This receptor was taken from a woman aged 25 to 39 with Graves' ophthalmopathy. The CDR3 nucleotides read TGCAGCGTCCACAGGGGGACCCGAGACAATGAGCAGTTCTTC. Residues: CSVHRGTRDNEQFF.